This TCR beta chain was identified during a study of T cells after yellow fever vaccination. Study-wide results and limits: From the bulk population, abundant clonotypes could contaminate and appear within FACS-sorted repertoires.

About this clonotype itself: Its antigen is not known.

Germline V gene lookup returns CDR1 SGHDT and CDR2 YYEEEE. Trimming cost V 1 base and J 10 bases, with 15 bases left between them. The CDR3 covers 15 residues. A universal primer site and UMIs were added as TCR cDNA was made by 5'RACE template switching. TCRdb redid the calling of the 5' RACE reads with MiXCR, one entry per CDR3 protein. Of fewer than 450,000 distinct CDR3 sequences listed, about 7.8% are singletons. The material was PBMCs, obtained 35 to 50 days after the first yellow fever vaccination. The clonotype comes from a man between 18 and 35 years old who received the YFV17D yellow fever vaccine. The V and J genes are TRBV5-6 and TRBJ1-6, with D perhaps TRBD1 (6 bases). CDR3 coding DNA: TGTGCCAGCAGCTTGTCGCAGGGGCTTGGGTCACCCCTCCACTTT. It translates to CASSLSQGLGSPLHF. Variable domain in full (rest from reference TRBV5-6 and TRBJ1-6): DAGVTQSPTHLIKTRGQQVTLRCSPKSGHDTVSWYQQALGQGPQFIFQYYEEEERQRGNFPDRFSGHQFPNYSSELNVNALLLGDSALYLCASSLSQGLGSPLHFGNGTRLTVT.